The clone carrying this TCR beta chain was observed a few times. The antigen remains undetermined. V was pared by 4 bases and J by 4 bases, with 5 bases of the junction left unmatched. Germline V gene lookup returns CDR1 MNHNS and CDR2 SASEGT. The CDR3 covers 14 residues. This sample was taken from a study of T cells in Graves' hyperthyroidism and ophthalmopathy. Study findings and constraints: Separation of ophthalmopathy from stable hyperthyroidism was achieved by a 13 V-J model.

RNA transcripts yielded amplified TCR beta CDR3 regions. Researchers ran a first-round RT-PCR on the TCR CDR3 using the HTBI primer set. Using its own MiXCR run on the multiplex PCR reads, TCRdb lists one record per CDR3 protein. Of hundreds of thousands of distinct CDR3 sequences detected, around 15% appear once; the ten largest clones hold approximately 3.8%. Each 10 ml fresh peripheral blood draw supplied the PBMCs. The sample taken for sequencing was blood. The origin of this receptor is a woman under 40 with Graves' hyperthyroidism. The J gene is TRBJ2-7, the V gene TRBV6-1; 9 nucleotides align to TRBD1. The CDR3 nucleotides are TGTGCCAGCAGTGCCACCGGACAGGGGTACGAGCAGTACTTC. Translated: CASSATGQGYEQYF.